Below, 26 T cell receptor beta chains from the same sample are listed, as sequenced in a study of cytomegalovirus exposure and HLA in healthy donors. Primers for the PCR totalled 60 Vbeta and 13 Jbeta. Data came from immunoSEQ multiplex PCR; TCRdb stores just in-frame clones and leaves some out. The sample contains approximately 110,000 clones, approximately 80% of which appear only once. The sequencing sample was made of PBMCs. These receptors came from a man aged 40-49 years in good health and CMV-seronegative.

Of note for this clone: One junction end disagrees with the germline gene, perhaps due to a read error. The chain is built from TRBV7-7 and TRBJ2-3; maybe TRBD2 (5 bases). CDR3 length equals 13 residues. Germline V gene lookup returns CDR1 SSHAT and CDR2 FNYEAQ (reference sequence). CDR3 sequence reads: CASSLATGDTQYF. CDR3 bases: TGTGCTAGCAGCTTAGCAACGGGGGATACGCAGTATTTT.

This chain connects TRBV6-5 to TRBJ1-1; D remains ambiguous. The germline CDR1 and CDR2 sequences are MNHEY and SVGAGI. The CDR3 covers 15 residues. V was pared by 7 bases and J by 4 bases, with 19 bases between. The CDR3 is CASKGNTDLSTEAFF. CDR3 in DNA: TGTGCCAGCAAAGGGAATACGGACTTGAGCACTGAAGCTTTCTTT.

Only a few counts were recorded for this clone. The chain carries TRBV5-1 and TRBJ1-4; D not resolved. Trimming shortened V by 4 bases and J by 6 bases, and 13 bases separated the two germline ends. CDR1 and CDR2 from the germline V gene are SGHRS and YFSETQ. The CDR3 spans 14 residues. CDR3 nucleotide sequence: TGCGCCAGCAGCCCGTACGGGCGGGATGAAAAACTGTTTTTT. Amino acid sequence: CASSPYGRDEKLFF.

In this sample, this clone turned up a few times. This chain connects TRBV4-2 to TRBJ1-6, with 7 bases identical to TRBD1. Germline trimming cut 3 bases from V and 7 bases from J; bases unmatched to any gene: 6. This CDR3 region has 15 residues. Germline CDR1 and CDR2: LGHNA and YNFKEQ. CDR3 in DNA: TGTGCCAGCAGCCAGGGACAGAGGGGGAATTCACCCCTCCACTTT. It is translated as CASSQGQRGNSPLHF.

The chain recombines TRBV12-5 with TRBJ2-1; tentative D call: TRBD2 (6 bases). Trimming took off 7 bases at V and 9 bases at J, with 10 bases between the two ends. The CDR3 consists of 11 residues. The V gene's germline CDR1 is LGHNT and CDR2 FRNRAP. CDR3 loop: CASASGVEQFF. The CDR3 DNA sequence: TGTGCTAGTGCATCGGGGGTTGAGCAGTTCTTC.

The V gene is TRBV9, the J gene TRBJ2-2; 10 nucleotides line up with TRBD2. The CDR3 runs to 17 residues. Unmatched junction bases numbered 6, after V lost 0 bases and J lost 4 bases. The germline V gene encodes CDR1 SGDLS and CDR2 YYNGEE. CDR3 nucleotides: TGTGCCAGCAGCGTAGAGCTCCAGCGGGGGGGCACCGGGGAGCTGTTTTTT. This encodes CASSVELQRGGTGELFF.

V and J are TRBV7-2 and TRBJ2-3; perhaps TRBD1 as D (6 bases). This CDR3 is built from 15 residues. Germline V gene lookup returns CDR1 SGHTA and CDR2 FQGNSA. With 1 base removed from V and 2 bases from J, the gap between germline ends came to 10 bases. CDR3 nucleotides: TGTGCCAGCAGCTTAGGGCAGGGGACCACAGATACGCAGTATTTT. It encodes CASSLGQGTTDTQYF.

This clone was seen only once. The chain has TRBV2 and TRBJ2-5, with D hard to call. V lost 4 bases and J lost 5, with 11 bases in between. CDR1 is SNHLY and CDR2 is FYNNEI in the germline V gene. The CDR3 runs to 13 residues. CDR3 sequence: CASSGADRETQYF. CDR3 nucleotide sequence: TGTGCCAGCAGTGGGGCCGATCGGGAGACCCAGTACTTC.

The CDR3 DNA sequence: TGTGCCAGCAGCCATGTGACGGGGGGGAATGAAAAACTGTTTTTT. Protein: CASSHVTGGNEKLFF. The chain carries TRBV7-9 and TRBJ1-4, with a possible D match to TRBD1 (5 bases). V lost 5 bases, J lost 5 bases, and 15 bases lay in between. Germline V CDR1 and CDR2: SEHNR, FQNEAQ (reference sequence). This CDR3 spans 15 amino acids. The whole variable domain, filled in from reference TRBV7-9 and TRBJ1-4, reads DTGVSQNPRHKITKRGQNVTFRCDPISEHNRLYWYRQTLGQGPEFLTYFQNEAQLEKSRLLSDRFSAERPKGSFSTLEIQRTEQGDSAMYLCASSHVTGGNEKLFFGSGTQLSVL.

CDR3 in amino acids: CASSSSDMNTEAFF. For the CDR3, the DNA is TGTGCCAGCTCATCCTCGGACATGAACACTGAAGCTTTCTTT. The V gene is TRBV18, the J gene TRBJ1-1; D perhaps matches TRBD1 (5 bases). CDR1 and CDR2 from the germline V gene are KGHSH and LQKENI. The CDR3 totals 14 residues. V lost 5 bases and J lost 0, with 10 bases in between.

V and J are TRBV7-9 and TRBJ1-4; D call uncertain. Germline V gene sequence: CDR1 SEHNR, CDR2 FQNEAQ (reference sequence). The CDR3 is 14 amino acids. V dropped 4 bases and J dropped 7 bases, with 13 bases sitting between them. The CDR3, as DNA: TGTGCCAGCAGCTCCGCTTCGGTTGCTGAAAAACTGTTTTTT. It translates to CASSSASVAEKLFF.

This clone showed up just a few times. One end of the junction fails to match germline, which may point to a read error. This chain uses TRBV5-8 with TRBJ1-3; the D is unclear. Germline assignment: CDR1 SGHTS and CDR2 YDEGEE. This CDR3 comprises 14 residues. The CDR3 DNA sequence: TGTGCCAGCAGCTCCCGTTTCTCTAGAAACACCATATATTTT. It yields the protein CASSSRFSRNTIYF.

The chain uses TRBV5-4 and TRBJ1-1; weak D call: TRBD1 (6 bases). CDR3 length equals 15 residues. The germline V and J ends were trimmed by 4 bases and 1 base, with 14 bases remaining between them. Germline V gives CDR1 SGHNT, CDR2 YYREEE (reference sequence). CDR3 residues: CASSPPGQPNTEAFF. CDR3 in DNA: TGTGCCAGCAGCCCGCCCGGACAGCCGAACACTGAAGCTTTCTTT.

The V and J genes are TRBV7-2 and TRBJ1-6; 7 bases are a match to TRBD1. Germline CDR1 and CDR2: SGHTA and FQGNSA. The trim removed 6 bases at V and 10 bases at J, leaving 6 bases unmatched. The CDR3 length is 13 residues. CDR3 bases: TGTGCCAGCAGGGGGACAGTGGGGTCACCCCTCCACTTT. It encodes CASRGTVGSPLHF.

The chain recombines TRBV9 with TRBJ2-2; perhaps TRBD1 as D (6 bases). Between the trimmed V and J ends, which lost 2 bases and 6 bases, there was a span of 11 bases. The length of the CDR3 is 14 residues. Germline values: CDR1 SGDLS, CDR2 YYNGEE. The CDR3 loop is CASSVNRVPGELFF. CDR3 nucleotide sequence: TGTGCCAGCAGCGTTAACAGGGTTCCCGGGGAGCTGTTTTTT.

This clone has just a few counts. Distinct nucleotide sequences in the sample also encode this CDR3. The rearrangement links TRBV7-6 to TRBJ2-7, with D perhaps matching TRBD1 (6 bases). The CDR3 runs to 14 residues. V lost 1 base to trimming and J lost 2 bases, with 9 bases between them. CDR1 is SGHVS, CDR2 FNYEAQ, per germline. The CDR3 region is CASSLGRTAYEQYF. The CDR3 region has the DNA TGTGCCAGCAGCTTAGGGAGGACAGCCTACGAGCAGTACTTC. Using reference TRBV7-6 and TRBJ2-7 for the parts outside the CDR3, the full variable domain is GAGVSQSPRYKVTKRGQDVALRCDPISGHVSLYWYRQALGQGPEFLTYFNYEAQQDKSGLPNDRFSAERPEGSISTLTIQRTEQRDSAMYRCASSLGRTAYEQYFGPGTRLTVT.

The V gene is TRBV7-6, the J gene TRBJ2-5; possibly TRBD1 for D (6 bases). The germline V gene encodes CDR1 SGHVS and CDR2 FNYEAQ. This CDR3 region has 14 residues. Trimming stripped 8 bases from V and 0 bases from J, with 13 bases between. The chain's CDR3 is CASESGHHQETQYF. The DNA for the CDR3 is TGTGCCAGCGAATCGGGACACCACCAAGAGACCCAGTACTTC.

The chain is built from TRBV5-1 and TRBJ1-6; possibly TRBD1 for D (5 bases). Trimming took off 0 bases at V and 10 bases at J, with 14 bases between the two ends. Looked up from germline, CDR1 is SGHRS and CDR2 is YFSETQ. The CDR3 has 15 residues. Here the CDR3 DNA reads TGCGCCAGCAGCTTGGGCCCCCAGGGTTTCTCACCCCTCCACTTT. Translating it yields CASSLGPQGFSPLHF.

This clone was recorded a few times. V and J are TRBV5-5 and TRBJ1-6; TRBD1 is a possible D gene (5 bases). V was trimmed by 1 base and J by 10 bases, leaving 12 bases between them. Germline CDR1 is SGHKS and CDR2 is YYEKEE (reference sequence). The CDR3 is made up of 14 amino acids. The CDR3 region is CASSLWGVSSPLHF. In DNA form, the CDR3 reads TGTGCCAGCAGCTTGTGGGGGGTTTCGTCACCCCTCCACTTT.

This clone turned up a few times. The CDR3 DNA reads as TGTGCCAGCAGTGAAGCCTGGGCAGGGGGCTATGGCTACACCTTC. It is translated as CASSEAWAGGYGYTF. V usage is TRBV6-1 and J usage is TRBJ1-2; TRBD1 agrees at 7 bases. The V segment lost 0 bases and the J segment 4 bases; nucleotides outside the gene matches: 5. Germline values: CDR1 MNHNS, CDR2 SASEGT. CDR3 length equals 15 residues.

CDR3 protein: CASSLDRGTEAFF. The CDR3 DNA is TGTGCCAGCAGCTTAGACAGGGGAACTGAAGCTTTCTTT. The chain uses TRBV7-2 and TRBJ1-1; TRBD1 agrees at 7 bases. V dropped 1 base and J dropped 5; count of bases not matched to a gene: 1. The CDR3 loop spans 13 amino acids. Germline CDR1 is SGHTA and CDR2 is FQGNSA.

The J gene is TRBJ2-2, the V gene TRBV7-2, with D tentatively TRBD1 (6 bases). CDR1 SGHTA and CDR2 FQGNSA come from the germline V gene. V was shortened by 5 bases and J by 5 bases, with 12 bases between the two germline ends. The CDR3 totals 14 residues. The chain's CDR3 is CASSANRVTGELFF. The CDR3 bases are TGTGCCAGCAGCGCCAACAGGGTTACCGGGGAGCTGTTTTTT.

The chain is built from TRBV5-5 and TRBJ1-5; 10 nucleotides agree with TRBD1. The junction had 11 bases not matched to a gene; V was cut back by 0 bases and J by 11 bases. CDR1 is SGHKS and CDR2 is YYEKEE in the germline V gene (reference sequence). This CDR3 contains 16 residues. The DNA for the CDR3 is TGTGCCAGCAGCTTGGCCTGGACAGGGGGGAAATCAGCCCAGCATTTT. Translating it yields CASSLAWTGGKSAQHF.

The chain employs TRBV5-1 and TRBJ1-3; TRBD1 agrees at 7 bases. The V gene end was trimmed by 4 bases and the J gene end by 4 bases; junction bases not matched to a gene: 5. This CDR3 is 14 amino acids long. The germline V gene has CDR1 SGHRS and CDR2 YFSETQ. The CDR3 sequence: CASSGGQPGNTIYF. In nucleotides, the CDR3 is TGCGCCAGCAGCGGGGGACAGCCGGGAAACACCATATATTTT.

This clone was seen a few times. The chain is built from TRBV19 and TRBJ1-6, with no clear D. V was clipped by 5 bases and J by 6 bases, with 8 bases between them. The length of the CDR3 is 13 residues. CDR1 and CDR2 (germline): LNHDA, SQIVND (reference sequence). CDR3 nucleotides: TGTGCCAGTAGTCCCACTGTTAATTCACCCCTCCACTTT. Its protein is CASSPTVNSPLHF.

This chain connects TRBV7-3 to TRBJ2-1, with D unresolved. The CDR3 totals 12 residues. Between the trimmed V and J ends, which lost 5 bases and 5 bases, there was a span of 7 bases. Germline V CDR1 and CDR2: SGHTA, FQGTGA. CDR3 DNA: TGTGCCAGCAGCCTCCAGAACAATGAGCAGTTCTTC. Its translation: CASSLQNNEQFF.